This record looks at one T cell receptor beta chain sequence and its context. This clonotype was counted between two and nine times. No antigen is known for it. The junction departs from germline at one end; a sequencing error may be responsible. The library came from 5' RACE. The data were produced on an Illumina HiSeq 2500. A second 7 to 11 cycle PCR used a sample-barcoded 5' primer and a J-beta primer mix. A unique molecular identifier was introduced onto each TCR beta cDNA molecule by a template-switch 5' adaptor carrying 12 random nucleotides. At least 2.5 million CDR3-containing paired-end reads were obtained from each sample. First-strand cDNA was synthesized from all RNA with the Mint cDNA synthesis kit, primed by a TRBC-specific oligonucleotide. Following uracil-DNA glycosylase treatment, all cDNA underwent a first 18-cycle PCR with the universal primers M1SS and BC2_uni_R. The authors' pipeline ran thus. For normalization, 1 million high-quality reads, each with a distinct molecular identifier, were randomly selected from each sample. Instead of being binned into consensus sequences, reads with shared molecular identifiers were discarded. MiTCR, run with a Q25 quality threshold and the strictest error-elimination algorithm, handled CDR3 identification, clonotype clustering and error correction. A nonparametric unseen species model using Euler transformation provided a lower-bound estimate of total TCR beta diversity. The public reads were reanalyzed by TCRdb: fastp trimming at Q25, MiXCR alignment, in-frame beta chains only. CDR3 protein sequences are deduplicated, and each keeps its most common genes and DNA. TCRdb, not the authors, supplied the V and J calls. The sample yields 1.5 million to 2 million distinct CDR3 sequences; roughly 32% were counted once. The ten biggest clones cover about 10% of the sample.

Its CDR3 holds 13 amino acids, cysteine through phenylalanine. The CDR3 DNA has 39 bases and is translated from base 1. From the germline V gene, CDR1 is SGHRS and CDR2 is YFSETQ. The sample originates from a study of blood T cells in healthy people across ages (dated by TCRdb to between 2014 and 2017). As for the study more broadly: In model experiments, roughly one uniquely barcoded TCR beta cDNA molecule per two T cells was captured by template switching. The study analyzed two additional independent replicas of 1 million unique cDNA reads from the same blood draw for two donors, one aged 18 to 29 and one aged 80 or older. The study measured age-related changes in TCR beta repertoire diversity using deep sequencing normalized with unique cDNA molecular identifiers. To avoid experimental bias, donors of different ages were randomly spread across the sequencing lanes. Donors were grouped into four age groups: young (average roughly 17 years), middle-aged (approximately 41), aged (about 60) and long-lived (approximately 78).

On the study overall, not on this receptor specifically: Estimates of total diversity based on one million sequenced T cells were considered lower bounds and underestimates. Because donor CMV infection status was unknown, age-related changes in expanded clonotypes were potentially confounded. A strong correlation was found between observed TCR beta diversity and the percentage of naive T cells measured by flow cytometry. Bulk unsorted PBMC profiling prevented conclusive comparison of naive and antigen-experienced compartments. Compared with the aged group, the long-lived group had more naive CD4+ T cells, fewer expanded clones and increased TCR diversity, suggesting age selection. Observed TCR beta diversity per million T cells fell roughly linearly with age, and a significant reduction was already apparent by age around 44.

Donors were a few dozen systemically healthy Caucasian individuals from Russia aged roughly 6 to 95 years. Around 10 milliliters of peripheral blood were collected from each donor into EDTA-treated Vacutainer tubes. PBMCs were isolated by Ficoll-Paque density-gradient centrifugation, with at least 6 million obtained per sample. Total RNA was extracted from PBMCs with Trizol reagent, with at least 6 micrograms obtained per sample. The percentages of naive CD45RAhigh/CD27high T cells were determined by flow cytometry on a PBMC aliquot from every donor. The clonotype originates from a woman aged 25 to 45 in good health. Rearrangement joined TRBV5-1 to TRBJ2-7, with the identity of the D gene unclear. Sequencing input: blood. The nucleotide sequence is TGCGCCAGCAGCTTGGGGGGATCCTGCGAGCAGTACTTC. Its amino acids are CASSLGGSCEQYF. The full variable domain, with segments outside the CDR3 supplied by the reference TRBV5-1 and TRBJ2-7 proteins, appears as KAGVTQTPRYLIKTRGQQVTLSCSPISGHRSVSWYQQTPGQGLQFLFEYFSETQRNKGNFPGRFSGRQFSNSRSEMNVSTLELGDSALYLCASSLGGSCEQYFGPGTRLTVT.